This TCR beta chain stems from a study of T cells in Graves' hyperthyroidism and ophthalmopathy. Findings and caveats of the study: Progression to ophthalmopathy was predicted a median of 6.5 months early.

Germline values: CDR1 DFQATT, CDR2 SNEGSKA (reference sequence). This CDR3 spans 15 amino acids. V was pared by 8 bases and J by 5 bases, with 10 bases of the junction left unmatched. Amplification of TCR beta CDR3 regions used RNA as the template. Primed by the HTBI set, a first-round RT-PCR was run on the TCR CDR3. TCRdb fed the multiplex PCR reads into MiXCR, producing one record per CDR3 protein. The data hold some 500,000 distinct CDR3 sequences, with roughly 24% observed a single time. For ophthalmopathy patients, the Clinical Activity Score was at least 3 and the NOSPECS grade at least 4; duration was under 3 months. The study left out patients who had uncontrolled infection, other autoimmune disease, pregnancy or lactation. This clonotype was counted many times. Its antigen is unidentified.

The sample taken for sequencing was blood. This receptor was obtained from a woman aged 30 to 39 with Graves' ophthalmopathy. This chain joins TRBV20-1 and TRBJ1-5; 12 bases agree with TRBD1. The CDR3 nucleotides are TGCAGTACGAATCGGGGGACAGGGGGCGATCAGCCCCAGCATTTT. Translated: CSTNRGTGGDQPQHF.